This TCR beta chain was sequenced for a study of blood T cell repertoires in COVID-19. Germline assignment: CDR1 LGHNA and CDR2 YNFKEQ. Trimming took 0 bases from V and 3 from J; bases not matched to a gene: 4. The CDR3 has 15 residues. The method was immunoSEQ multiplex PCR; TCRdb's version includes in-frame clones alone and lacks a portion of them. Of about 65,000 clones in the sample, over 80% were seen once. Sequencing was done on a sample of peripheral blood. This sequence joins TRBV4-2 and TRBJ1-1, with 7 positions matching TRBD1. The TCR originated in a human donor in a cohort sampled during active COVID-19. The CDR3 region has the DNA TGTGCCAGCAGCCAAGACAGGGGGGATTACACTGAAGCTTTCTTT. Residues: CASSQDRGDYTEAFF.